This T cell receptor (beta chain) was sequenced in a study of T cells in Graves' hyperthyroidism and ophthalmopathy (dated 2019 in TCRdb). In the study overall: Peripheral blood samples were taken at initial diagnosis, before any treatment was given. The paper reports TCR Vbeta CDR3 sequencing of over 130 peripheral blood samples: over 40 ophthalmopathy, under 85 hyperthyroidism and approximately 17 progressor patients. For training and testing, the 80 to 100 patients in the discovery cohort were randomly divided in a 7:3 ratio. Prospective prediction of ophthalmopathy was tested in an independent validation cohort consisting of some 18 hyperthyroidism patients and 15 or so patients who later progressed to ophthalmopathy. After blood sampling, hyperthyroidism patients were treated with methimazole at a starting dose of 30 mg daily, and ophthalmopathy patients were treated with high-dose intravenous methylprednisolone. To identify TCR V-J signatures that set the groups apart, the researchers used a discovery cohort of 100 patients, made up of 40 to 45 with Graves' ophthalmopathy and some 55 with stable Graves' hyperthyroidism. In addition, the study compared T-cell repertoires in thyroid tissue and in blood from six Graves' hyperthyroidism patients. What the work shows at the level of the full study, not this receptor alone: No statistical method was used to set the sample size in advance, and investigators knew the group allocation. A model built on a 13 V-J signature distinguished ophthalmopathy from stable hyperthyroidism, reaching roughly 88% sensitivity and approximately 81% specificity in cross-validation and 80%/75% in testing. Most expanded thyroid clonotypes (frequency above 0.001) were also found in blood, which suggests that blood repertoires may mirror thyroid immune responses. During validation, the model predicted progression to ophthalmopathy a median of about 5.9 months ahead of onset, with 70.59% sensitivity and around 72% specificity.

Ophthalmopathy patients had moderately to severely active disease, with a Clinical Activity Score of 3 or more, a NOSPECS grade of 4 or more, and a disease duration of less than 3 months. The study excluded patients with uncontrolled infections, other autoimmune diseases, pregnancy or lactation. Diagnoses were established on the basis of clinical symptoms, serum thyroxine and TRAb, thyroid ultrasound, and orbital computed tomography. PBMCs were isolated from about 10 ml of fresh peripheral blood by Ficoll-Paque density gradient centrifugation. Total RNA was extracted with Trizol reagent, and quality was checked on an Agilent 2100 Bioanalyzer. This clonotype was recorded at least ten times. Its antigen has not been determined. No base qualities exist here, and no much larger clone lies one base off it. The germline V gene (reference sequence) specifies PRHDT as CDR1 and FYEKMQ as CDR2. Between the V and J ends, shortened by 6 bases and 8 bases respectively, the junction contains 17 bases. Reading from cysteine to phenylalanine, the CDR3 counts 14 amino acids. Only the CDR3 DNA stays, 42 bases, in frame from base 1.

TCR beta CDR3 regions were amplified from RNA transcripts. For the first round of RT-PCR on the TCR CDR3, the HTBI primer set was used together with the Qiagen OneStep RT-PCR kit. Libraries were constructed in a second round of multiplex PCR, after which size selection and purification were performed. The libraries were sequenced on an Illumina HiSeq2000 using paired-end 100 bp reads. The authors' pipeline ran thus. SOAPnuke was used to process the raw data, throwing out any read that contained adapters or uncalled bases, had a mean Phred below 15, or lacked an exact constant-primer or identifier match. COPE v1.2.5 was used to merge high-quality paired reads, and clonotypes were defined as unique nucleotide sequences. MiTCR v1.1 was used to align clonotypes to the IMGT TRBV, TRBD and TRBJ reference segments. The analysis was restricted to V-J combinations with a frequency above 0.0001, which together covered approximately 99% of the repertoires. A TCS score was defined as the ratio of F50 (clonal expansion) to E x V (chaos), with BLOSUM62-based TCRdist applied between CDR3 peptides within each V-J. Welch's t-statistics and random forest reduced approximately 520 V-J features to around 14, which were used in a naive Bayes classifier (R e1071). TCRdb applied fastp at Q25 and MiXCR to the public reads, then kept only in-frame beta chains. All rows with the same CDR3 protein become a single entry with the most common DNA and genes. The V and J calls here are based on TCRdb, not the publication. This sample gives 390,000 or so distinct CDR3 sequences in total; roughly 14% of them show up just once. The ten largest clones add up to around 13% of the sample.

The sequence derives from a man aged 18 to 30 with Graves' ophthalmopathy. The V and J segments used are TRBV13 and TRBJ2-1, and the D gene may be TRBD1, 6 bases matching. The sequenced sample was blood. For the CDR3, the sequence is CASRDKTGKHEQFF. The sequenced DNA: TGTGCCAGCAGGGACAAAACAGGGAAACATGAGCAGTTCTTC.